This T cell receptor (beta chain) was sequenced during a study of regulatory T cells in long-lasting Graves disease. Whole-study findings and limits: TCR diversity was lower in persistent than newly diagnosed Graves' disease.

The ends were cut back, 4 bases at V and 3 bases at J, with 13 bases in the middle. This CDR3 spans 14 amino acids. The V gene's germline CDR1 is SEHNR and CDR2 FQNEAQ (reference sequence). This clonotype was picked up many times. Its antigen is as yet unknown. Time point defined: newly diagnosed GD, antithyroid drugs for less than 3 months. PBMC RNA served as the TCR library source. An endocrinology department in Xi'an, China, supplied the patients. Relying on iRepertoire HTBI primers and Arm-PCR of CDR3 regions, the team built TCR beta libraries. TCRdb itself ran the multiplex PCR reads through MiXCR, one entry per CDR3 protein. This sample has around 470,000 distinct CDR3 sequences, with about 14% found just once. These data are also associated with another study on T cells in Graves' hyperthyroidism and ophthalmopathy. From that second work: TCR CDR3 regions were first amplified by RT-PCR with HTBI primers.

The chain combines TRBV7-9 with TRBJ2-7; TRBD1 or TRBD2 may be the D gene (5 bases each). This receptor was identified in a woman aged 45-60 years with Graves disease. The sample in question was peripheral blood mononuclear cells (PBMCs), obtained at new diagnosis, from a patient treated with antithyroid drugs. CDR3: CASSSPGRLYEQYF. CDR3 coding DNA: TGTGCCAGCAGCTCTCCGGGACGCCTCTACGAGCAGTACTTC.